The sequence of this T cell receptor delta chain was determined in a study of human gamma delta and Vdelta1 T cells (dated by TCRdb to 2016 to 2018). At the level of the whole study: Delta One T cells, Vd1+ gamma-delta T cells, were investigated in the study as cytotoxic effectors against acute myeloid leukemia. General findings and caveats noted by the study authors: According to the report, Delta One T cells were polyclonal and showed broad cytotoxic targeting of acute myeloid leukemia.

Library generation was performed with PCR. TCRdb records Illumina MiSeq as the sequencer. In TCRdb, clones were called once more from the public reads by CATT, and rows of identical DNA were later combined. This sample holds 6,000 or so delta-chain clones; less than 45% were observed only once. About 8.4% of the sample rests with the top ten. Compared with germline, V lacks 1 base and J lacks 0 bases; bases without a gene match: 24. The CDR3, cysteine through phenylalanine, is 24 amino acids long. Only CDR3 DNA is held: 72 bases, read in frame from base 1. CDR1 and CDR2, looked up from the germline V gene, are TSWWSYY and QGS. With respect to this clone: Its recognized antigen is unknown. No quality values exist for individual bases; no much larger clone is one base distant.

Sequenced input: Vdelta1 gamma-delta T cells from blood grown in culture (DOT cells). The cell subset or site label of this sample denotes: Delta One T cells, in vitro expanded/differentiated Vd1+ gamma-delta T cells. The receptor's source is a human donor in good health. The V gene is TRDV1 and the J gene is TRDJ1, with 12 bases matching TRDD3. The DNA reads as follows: TGTGCTCTTGGGGAACCCCTTCCCGATCCGGGCAACTGGGGGATACTCCCGTACACCGATAAACTCATCTTT. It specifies CALGEPLPDPGNWGILPYTDKLIF.